The entry that follows covers one T cell receptor beta chain sequence. Antigen: not known. Germline V CDR1 and CDR2: SEHNR, FQNEAQ (reference sequence). This CDR3 has 15 residues. Trimming removed 5 bases at V and 1 base at J, with 14 bases between. The method was immunoSEQ multiplex PCR; TCRdb's version includes in-frame clones alone and lacks a portion of them. The table has some 29,000 clones, more than 70% seen once. This record belongs to a study of graft-versus-host responses after intestinal transplantation. Study results and limitations: Detected in recipient marrow were GvH clones, some of which were first observed in ileum or blood.

Graft material was processed, releasing intraepithelial and lamina propria lymphocytes. The clonotype was recovered from a human patient who received an intestinal transplant, so some T cells may come from the graft donor. The sequencing here drew on ileum tissue, taken 98 days after intestinal transplantation. The rearrangement uses TRBV7-9 and TRBJ1-1; the D gene is possibly TRBD1 (5 bases). The CDR3 DNA reads TGTGCCAGCAGCCATGGGGCAGAGACGAACACTGAAGCTTTCTTT. Translated: CASSHGAETNTEAFF.